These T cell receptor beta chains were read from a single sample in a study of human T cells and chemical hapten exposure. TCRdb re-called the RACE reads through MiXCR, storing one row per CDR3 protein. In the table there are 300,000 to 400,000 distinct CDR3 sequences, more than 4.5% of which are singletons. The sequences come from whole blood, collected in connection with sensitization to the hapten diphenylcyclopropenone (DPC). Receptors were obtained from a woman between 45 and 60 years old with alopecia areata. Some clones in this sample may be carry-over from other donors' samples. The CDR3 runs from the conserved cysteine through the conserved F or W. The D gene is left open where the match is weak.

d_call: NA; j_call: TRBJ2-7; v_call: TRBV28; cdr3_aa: CASSFRESRVRQYF
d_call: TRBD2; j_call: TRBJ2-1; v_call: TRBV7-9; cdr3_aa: CASSAGLAGNYNEQFF
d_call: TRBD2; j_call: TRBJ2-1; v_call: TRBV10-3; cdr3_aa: CAISGTSGRDEQFF
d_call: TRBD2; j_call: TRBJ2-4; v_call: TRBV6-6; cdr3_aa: CASSYPRAGGPKNIQYF
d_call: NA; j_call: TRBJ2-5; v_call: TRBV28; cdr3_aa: CASSFPPGRTQETQYF
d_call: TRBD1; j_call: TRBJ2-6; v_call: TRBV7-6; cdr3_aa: CASSLLMGDSSGANVLTF
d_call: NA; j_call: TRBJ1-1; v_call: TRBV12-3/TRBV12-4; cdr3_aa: CASRSDLKAFF
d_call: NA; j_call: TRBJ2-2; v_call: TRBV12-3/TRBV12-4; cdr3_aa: CASSPGPGELFF
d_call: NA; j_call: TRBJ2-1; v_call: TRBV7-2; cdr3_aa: CASSPAIGGNEQFF
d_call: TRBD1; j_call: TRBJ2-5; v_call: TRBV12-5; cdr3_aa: CASGLGQGQETQYF
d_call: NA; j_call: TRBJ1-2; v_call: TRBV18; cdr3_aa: CASSEGSDYGYTF
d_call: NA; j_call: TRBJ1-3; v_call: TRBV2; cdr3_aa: CATNDEDGNTIYF
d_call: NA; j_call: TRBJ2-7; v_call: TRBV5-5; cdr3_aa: CASSLEGSAYEQYF
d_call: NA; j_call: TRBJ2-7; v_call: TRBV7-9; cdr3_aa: CASSFADEQYF
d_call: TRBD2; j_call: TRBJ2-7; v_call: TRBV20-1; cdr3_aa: CSARTGGPYEQYF
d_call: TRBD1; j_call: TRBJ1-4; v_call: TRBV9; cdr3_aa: CASSFGQGDEKLFF
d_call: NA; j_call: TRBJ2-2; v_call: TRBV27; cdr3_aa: CASSPLISGELFF
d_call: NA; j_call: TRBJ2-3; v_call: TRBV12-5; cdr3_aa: CASGLPRAPWETDTQYF
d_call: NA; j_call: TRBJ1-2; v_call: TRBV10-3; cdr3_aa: CAISESAYGYTF
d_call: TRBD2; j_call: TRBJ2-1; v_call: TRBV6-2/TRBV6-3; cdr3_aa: CASSYPGLPQFF
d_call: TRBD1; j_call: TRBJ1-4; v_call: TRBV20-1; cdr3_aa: CSARDRVGEKLFF
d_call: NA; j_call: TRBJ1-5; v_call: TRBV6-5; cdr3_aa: CASSPAGTRSNQPQHF
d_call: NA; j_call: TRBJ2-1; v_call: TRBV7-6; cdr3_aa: CASSLLPPDSMNEQFF
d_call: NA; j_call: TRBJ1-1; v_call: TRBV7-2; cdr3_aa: CASSLAQLNTEAFF
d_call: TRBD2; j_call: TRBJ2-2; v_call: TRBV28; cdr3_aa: CASSNSGRIAGELFF
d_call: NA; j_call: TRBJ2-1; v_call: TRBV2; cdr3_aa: CASSEGFPYNEQFF
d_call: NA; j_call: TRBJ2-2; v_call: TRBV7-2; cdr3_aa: CASSIGAGELFF
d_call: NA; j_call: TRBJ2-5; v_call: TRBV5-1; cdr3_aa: CASRGRGLQETQYF
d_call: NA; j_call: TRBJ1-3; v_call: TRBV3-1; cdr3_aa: CASSQRSGVVNTIYF